What follows is one TCR beta chain and its context. This specimen comes from a study of T cell responses to AZD1222 COVID-19 vaccine. TCRdb's copy holds only in-frame clones and misses some; the assay was immunoSEQ multiplex PCR. The profile covers about 100,000 clones, with about 88% appearing a single time and roughly 2.8% taken by the ten largest. This CDR3 region has 14 residues. Germline V gene lookup returns CDR1 SGHTA and CDR2 FQGNSA. The V segment lost 3 bases and the J segment 5 bases; nucleotides outside the gene matches: 5. This rearrangement joins TRBV7-2 to TRBJ2-7; TRBD2 aligns across 9 bases. The receptor's source is an adult in good health. The specimen was peripheral blood, collected on day 0 of AZD1222 vaccination. Here the CDR3 DNA reads TGTGCCAGCAGCTTTAGCGGGGGCCCCAACGAGCAGTACTTC. It specifies CASSFSGGPNEQYF.